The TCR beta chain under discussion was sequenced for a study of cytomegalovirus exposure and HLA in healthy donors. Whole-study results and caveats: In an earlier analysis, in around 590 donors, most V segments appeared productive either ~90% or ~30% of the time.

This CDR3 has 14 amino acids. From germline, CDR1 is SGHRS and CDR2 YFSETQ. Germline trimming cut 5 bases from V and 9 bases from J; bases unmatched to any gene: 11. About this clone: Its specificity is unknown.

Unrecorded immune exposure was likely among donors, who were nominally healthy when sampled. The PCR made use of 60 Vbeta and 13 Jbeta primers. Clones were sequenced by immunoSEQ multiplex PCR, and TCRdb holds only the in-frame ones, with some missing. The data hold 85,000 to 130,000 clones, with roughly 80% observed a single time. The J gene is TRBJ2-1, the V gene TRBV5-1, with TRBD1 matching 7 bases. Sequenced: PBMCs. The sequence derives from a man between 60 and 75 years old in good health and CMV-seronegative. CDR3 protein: CASSYLRQGSEQFF. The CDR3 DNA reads TGCGCCAGCAGTTATCTAAGACAGGGCAGTGAGCAGTTCTTC.